This T cell receptor (beta chain) emerged from a study of T-cell reconstitution after alpha-beta-depleted transplantation in children. Study-level findings and limits: Several hundred expanded graft clones reportedly supplied alpha-beta T cells about two months after transplant. By one year post-transplant, T-cell counts and diversity largely arose from T cells that were newly produced. The origin of high day-60 TCRbeta diversity in some patients lay in surviving recipient T cells and thymic progenitors.

This clonotype was seen once. The antigen is not known. The CDR3 length is 14 residues. V lost 0 bases and J 6 bases, leaving 12 bases between the germline ends. Germline CDR1 is MNHEY and CDR2 is SVGAGI. Researchers prepared the TCRbeta library using unique molecular identifiers, the study reports. TCRdb reanalysed the PCR reads using MiXCR and keeps one entry per CDR3 protein. The sample includes some 310,000 distinct CDR3 sequences, over 20% of them seen just once. The sample was PBMCs, mostly from graft donor cells, taken 180 days after TCRalphabeta/CD19-depleted stem cell transplant. This chain connects TRBV6-5 to TRBJ2-7, with D possibly being TRBD2 (6 bases). The clonotype was recovered from a male patient younger than 18 who had a stem cell transplant for acute lymphoblastic leukemia, so the T cells may come from the graft donor. CDR3 region: CASSYSSGAGEQYF. The CDR3, as DNA: TGTGCCAGCAGTTACTCGTCGGGAGCGGGCGAGCAGTACTTC.